These 4 T cell receptor beta chains originate from one sample sequenced in a study of cytomegalovirus exposure and HLA in healthy donors. It was with 60 Vbeta and 13 Jbeta primers that the PCR ran. Profiling relied on immunoSEQ multiplex PCR, and the TCRdb table lists in-frame clones only, not all of them. The table lists 73,000 or so clones, 65% to 85% of them singletons. Sequencing input: PBMCs. The receptors come from a woman in her thirties or forties in good health and CMV-seropositive.

The chain joins TRBV11-2 to TRBJ2-7; 9 bases match TRBD2. Germline trimming cut 1 base from V and 3 bases from J; bases unmatched to any gene: 10. The CDR3 runs 17 residues. From germline, CDR1 is SGHAT and CDR2 FQNNGV. CDR3 in amino acids: CASSLGVAGAQYYEQYF. Written as DNA, the CDR3 is TGTGCCAGCAGCTTAGGGGTAGCGGGAGCACAATACTACGAGCAGTACTTC.

This clone was detected a few times. V gene TRBV30 combines with J gene TRBJ1-6, with 8 bases identical to TRBD1. This CDR3 spans 14 amino acids. Germline V gene lookup returns CDR1 GTSNPN and CDR2 SVGIG (reference sequence). V lost 4 bases and J lost 9; bases outside the gene matches: 8. This chain's CDR3 is CAWMGAQGGSPLHF. The CDR3 nucleotides are TGTGCCTGGATGGGGGCACAGGGGGGTTCACCCCTCCACTTT.

The table lists this clone with a few counts. This chain joins TRBV6-1 and TRBJ1-3, with TRBD1 matching 11 bases. This CDR3 is built from 15 residues. With 1 base clipped from V and 4 bases from J, the junction kept 0 bases outside the gene matches. Germline CDR1 reads MNHNS; CDR2 reads SASEGT. The CDR3 DNA sequence: TGTGCCAGCAGTGAAGGGACAGGGGGCGGAAACACCATATATTTT. Residues: CASSEGTGGGNTIYF.

The chain is built from TRBV18 and TRBJ1-1; perhaps TRBD1 as D (6 bases). This CDR3 comprises 15 residues. CDR1 and CDR2 from the germline V gene are KGHSH and LQKENI. Trimming took 2 bases from V and 2 from J, leaving 12 bases between them. CDR3 in amino acids: CASSPNPGANTEAFF. CDR3 in DNA: TGTGCCAGCTCACCAAATCCAGGGGCAAACACTGAAGCTTTCTTT. The full variable domain, with the rest looked up from reference TRBV18 and TRBJ1-1, is NAGVMQNPRHLVRRRGQEARLRCSPMKGHSHVYWYRQLPEEGLKFMVYLQKENIIDESGMPKERFSAEFPKEGPSILRIQQVVRGDSAAYFCASSPNPGANTEAFFGQGTRLTVV.